These 17 T cell receptor beta chains were sequenced from one sample in a study of neurological immune-mediated disorders. Each CDR3 protein is one row after TCRdb ran MiXCR on the 5' RACE reads. The sample yields 40,000 or so distinct CDR3 sequences, 14% seen once. The sequencing input was PBMCs. These receptor sequences come from a woman in her 50s with HTLV-1-associated myelopathy (HAM/TSP).

This clonotype was picked up many times. The chain has TRBV28 and TRBJ1-3; 7 nucleotides match TRBD1. The CDR3 is made up of 17 amino acids. Unmatched junction bases numbered 10, after V lost 2 bases and J lost 3 bases. Germline V gene data show CDR1 as MDHEN and CDR2 as SYDVKM. Written as DNA, the CDR3 is TGTGCCAGCAGTTTACCTAGCCATGACAGGGATGGAAACACCATATATTTT. It yields the protein CASSLPSHDRDGNTIYF.

This clonotype was observed at least ten times. This chain uses TRBV6-5 with TRBJ1-6; 8 bases match TRBD1. There are 15 residues in the CDR3. Germline trimming cut 5 bases from V and 10 bases from J; bases unmatched to any gene: 10. Germline V CDR1 and CDR2: MNHEY, SVGAGI. The CDR3 DNA is TGTGCCAGCAGTAACCGCCGGGACAGGAGATCACCCCTCCACTTT. Its translation: CASSNRRDRRSPLHF.

This clonotype was picked up many times. The rearrangement links TRBV5-6 to TRBJ2-2; tentatively, D is TRBD1 (6 bases). CDR1 SGHDT and CDR2 YYEEEE come from the germline V gene. This CDR3 contains 16 residues. Trimming removed 0 bases from V and 0 bases from J, with 9 bases in between. This CDR3 reads CASSLAGQSNTGELFF. For the CDR3, the DNA is TGTGCCAGCAGCTTGGCTGGACAGTCGAACACCGGGGAGCTGTTTTTT.

This clonotype was counted only a few times. The genes are TRBV6-6 and TRBJ1-5, with D tentatively TRBD1 (5 bases). With 2 bases removed from V and 12 bases from J, the gap between germline ends came to 23 bases. Germline CDR1 MNHNY, CDR2 SVGAGI (reference sequence). The CDR3 covers 16 residues. Here the CDR3 DNA reads TGTGCCAGCAGTTACGTGGACACTACCCCATCAGCGGGCCAGCATTTT. It specifies CASSYVDTTPSAGQHF.

This clonotype was counted at least ten times. The rearrangement joins TRBV28 to TRBJ2-1, with D possibly matching TRBD2 (6 bases). CDR1 and CDR2 (germline): MDHEN, SYDVKM. V lost 4 bases and J lost 7, with 17 bases in between. The CDR3 extends over 15 amino acids. The CDR3 reads CASSSGGEFGNEQFF. The CDR3 DNA sequence: TGTGCCAGCAGTTCCGGAGGGGAATTTGGGAATGAGCAGTTCTTC.

This clonotype was picked up many times. The genes are TRBV6-1 and TRBJ1-2; perhaps TRBD1 as D (6 bases). The V end lost 8 bases, the J end lost 1 base, and 17 bases lay between the germline ends. Germline CDR1 is MNHNS and CDR2 is SASEGT. The length of the CDR3 is 15 residues. The DNA of the CDR3 is TGTGCCAGCGTAAGAGCGGACAGCGTTAACTATGGCTACACCTTC. Protein product: CASVRADSVNYGYTF.

The chain joins TRBV7-2 to TRBJ1-2; D remains unclear. From germline, CDR1 is SGHTA and CDR2 FQGNSA. Trimming stripped 1 base from V and 4 bases from J, with 16 bases between. CDR3 length: 16 amino acids. Here the CDR3 reads CASSLGTDSSGYGYTF. DNA of the CDR3: TGTGCCAGCAGCTTAGGGACGGACTCTTCGGGCTATGGCTACACCTTC.

This clonotype was detected many times. J is TRBJ2-3 and V is TRBV5-1; D ambiguous. The CDR3 is 13 residues long. Germline V gene data show CDR1 as SGHRS and CDR2 as YFSETQ. Trimming took 0 bases from V and 1 from J, leaving 3 bases between them. The CDR3 region is CASSLEGTDTQYF. The CDR3, as DNA: TGCGCCAGCAGCTTGGAGGGCACAGATACGCAGTATTTT. The complete variable domain, with remaining parts taken from reference TRBV5-1 and TRBJ2-3, reads KAGVTQTPRYLIKTRGQQVTLSCSPISGHRSVSWYQQTPGQGLQFLFEYFSETQRNKGNFPGRFSGRQFSNSRSEMNVSTLELGDSALYLCASSLEGTDTQYFGPGTRLTVL.

This clonotype was counted a single time. The CDR3 reads CASSLATPYEQYF. The CDR3, as DNA: TGTGCCAGCAGCTTAGCAACGCCCTACGAGCAGTACTTC. The V and J genes are TRBV7-8 and TRBJ2-7; unclear D gene. CDR3 length: 13 amino acids. Deletions cut 0 bases from V and 2 bases from J, with 5 bases between. Germline CDR1 reads SGHVS; CDR2 reads FQNEAQ.

In its sample, this clonotype was seen many times. V gene TRBV6-5 combines with J gene TRBJ2-7; TRBD1 is a possible D gene (6 bases). V was clipped by 5 bases and J by 4 bases, with 24 bases between them. In germline, CDR1 is MNHEY, CDR2 SVGAGI. The CDR3 is 17 residues long. CDR3 coding DNA: TGTGCCAGCAGTGACCGGGACACAGGGACCCCCAGATACGAGCAGTACGTC. It specifies CASSDRDTGTPRYEQYV.

This chain uses TRBV3-1 with TRBJ2-1; 10 bases are shared with TRBD1. The CDR3 is made up of 16 amino acids. Germline V CDR1 and CDR2: LGHDT, YNNKEL (reference sequence). J lost 2 bases, V lost 5 bases, and 6 bases had no gene match. The CDR3 here is CASSYRDRGPYNEQFF. CDR3 nucleotides: TGTGCCAGCAGCTACCGGGACAGGGGTCCCTACAATGAGCAGTTCTTC.

The chain employs TRBV5-1 and TRBJ2-3, with TRBD2 matching over 13 bases. CDR3 length equals 18 residues. Germline-derived CDR1 and CDR2 are SGHRS and YFSETQ. With V trimmed by 4 bases and J by 2 bases, 10 bases remained unmatched. CDR3 DNA: TGCGCCAGCAGCCGTTCCGGGACTAGCGGGGAACTCACAGATACGCAGTATTTT. This translates into CASSRSGTSGELTDTQYF. The complete variable domain, with remaining parts taken from reference TRBV5-1 and TRBJ2-3, reads KAGVTQTPRYLIKTRGQQVTLSCSPISGHRSVSWYQQTPGQGLQFLFEYFSETQRNKGNFPGRFSGRQFSNSRSEMNVSTLELGDSALYLCASSRSGTSGELTDTQYFGPGTRLTVL.

This clonotype was picked up many times. The rearrangement joins TRBV7-2 to TRBJ2-1; a weak D match, TRBD2 (5 bases). Germline CDR1 SGHTA, CDR2 FQGNSA. Trimming pared 1 base from V and 5 bases from J, leaving 9 bases between. This CDR3 spans 14 amino acids. CDR3 in DNA: TGTGCCAGCAGCTTAGGAGCGGAGAACAATGAGCAGTTCTTC. It encodes CASSLGAENNEQFF. Supplemented by reference TRBV7-2 and TRBJ2-1, the full variable domain reads GAGVSQSPSNKVTEKGKDVELRCDPISGHTALYWYRQSLGQGLEFLIYFQGNSAPDKSGLPSDRFSAERTGGSVSTLTIQRTQQEDSAVYLCASSLGAENNEQFFGPGTRLTVL.

This clonotype was observed many times. This chain links TRBV5-1 with TRBJ2-1; no clear D gene. Germline lookup yields CDR1 SGHRS and CDR2 YFSETQ. The CDR3 runs to 12 residues. V was trimmed by 2 bases and J by 6 bases, leaving 6 bases between them. This CDR3 reads CASSFGVNEQFF. CDR3 bases: TGCGCCAGCAGCTTTGGAGTCAATGAGCAGTTCTTC.

This clonotype was observed at least ten times. The rearrangement uses TRBV7-9 and TRBJ2-5; a possible D gene is TRBD2 (6 bases). V was trimmed by 5 bases and J by 4 bases, leaving 14 bases between them. Per the germline V gene, CDR1 is SEHNR and CDR2 is FQNEAQ (reference sequence). The CDR3 totals 14 residues. CDR3 nucleotide sequence: TGTGCCAGCAGCCCCCCCCGGAGGGGAGAGACCCAGTACTTC. This encodes CASSPPRRGETQYF.

This clonotype showed up many times. In DNA form, the CDR3 reads TGTGCCAGCAGTCGACAGGTTAGCTATGGCTACACCTTC. Protein: CASSRQVSYGYTF. The chain uses TRBV12-3 or TRBV12-4 and TRBJ1-2; the D gene is possibly TRBD1 (6 bases). V was cut by 5 bases and J by 4 bases, with 11 bases left in between. CDR3 length equals 13 residues.

In this sample, this clonotype turned up many times. CDR3 in amino acids: CASRGGLVVGYTF. The CDR3 DNA follows: TGTGCCAGCAGGGGGGGGTTAGTGGTTGGCTACACCTTC. The chain employs TRBV2 and TRBJ1-2, with a weak D call TRBD1 (5 bases). This CDR3 comprises 13 residues. CDR1 and CDR2 from the germline V gene are SNHLY and FYNNEI. V lost 6 bases, J lost 7 bases, and 15 bases lay in between.